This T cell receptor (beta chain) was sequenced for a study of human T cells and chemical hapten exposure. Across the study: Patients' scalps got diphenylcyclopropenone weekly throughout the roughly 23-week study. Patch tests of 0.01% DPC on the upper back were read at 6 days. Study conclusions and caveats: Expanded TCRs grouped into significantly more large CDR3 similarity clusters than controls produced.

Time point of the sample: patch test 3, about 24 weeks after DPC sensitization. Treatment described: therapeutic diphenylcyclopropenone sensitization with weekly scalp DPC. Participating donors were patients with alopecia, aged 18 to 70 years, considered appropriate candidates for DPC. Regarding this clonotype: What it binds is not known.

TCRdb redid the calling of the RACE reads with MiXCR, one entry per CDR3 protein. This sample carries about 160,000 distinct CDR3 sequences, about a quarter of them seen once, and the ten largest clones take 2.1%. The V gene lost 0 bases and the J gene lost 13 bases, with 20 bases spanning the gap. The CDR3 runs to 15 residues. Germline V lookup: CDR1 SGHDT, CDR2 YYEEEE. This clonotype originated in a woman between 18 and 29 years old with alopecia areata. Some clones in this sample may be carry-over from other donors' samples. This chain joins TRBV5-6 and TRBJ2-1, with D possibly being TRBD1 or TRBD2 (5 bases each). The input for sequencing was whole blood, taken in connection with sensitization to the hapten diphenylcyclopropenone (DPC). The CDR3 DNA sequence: TGTGCCAGCAGCTTGGGAGGTGTCTCCCGGGACCCCCAGTTCTTC. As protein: CASSLGGVSRDPQFF.